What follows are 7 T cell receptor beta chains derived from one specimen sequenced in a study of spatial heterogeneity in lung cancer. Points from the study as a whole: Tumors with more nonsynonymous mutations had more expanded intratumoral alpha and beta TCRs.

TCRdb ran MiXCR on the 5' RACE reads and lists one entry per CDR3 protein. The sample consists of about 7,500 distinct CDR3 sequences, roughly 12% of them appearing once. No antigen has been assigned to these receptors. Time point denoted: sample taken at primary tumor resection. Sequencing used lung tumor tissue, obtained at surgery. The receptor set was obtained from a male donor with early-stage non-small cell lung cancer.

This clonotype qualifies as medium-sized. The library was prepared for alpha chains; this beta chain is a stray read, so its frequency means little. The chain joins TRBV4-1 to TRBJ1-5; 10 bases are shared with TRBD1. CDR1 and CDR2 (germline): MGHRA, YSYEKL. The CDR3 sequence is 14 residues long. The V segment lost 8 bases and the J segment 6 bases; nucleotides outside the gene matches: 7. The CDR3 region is CASSWDRGVQPQHF. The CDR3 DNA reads TGCGCCAGCTCCTGGGACAGGGGAGTTCAGCCCCAGCATTTT.

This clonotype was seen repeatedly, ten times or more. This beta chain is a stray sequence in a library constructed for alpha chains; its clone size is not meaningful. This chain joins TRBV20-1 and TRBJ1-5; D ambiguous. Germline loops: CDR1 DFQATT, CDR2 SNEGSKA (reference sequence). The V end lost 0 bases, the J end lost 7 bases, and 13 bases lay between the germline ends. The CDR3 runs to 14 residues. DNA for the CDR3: TGCAGTGCTAGAGATTCTAGAACACAACAGCCCCAGCATTTT. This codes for CSARDSRTQQPQHF.

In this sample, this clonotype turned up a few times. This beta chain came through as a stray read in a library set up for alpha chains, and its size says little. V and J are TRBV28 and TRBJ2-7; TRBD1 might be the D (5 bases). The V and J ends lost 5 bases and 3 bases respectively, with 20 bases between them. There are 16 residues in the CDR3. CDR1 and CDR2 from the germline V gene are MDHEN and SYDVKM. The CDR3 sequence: CASSRQWYRWFYEQYF. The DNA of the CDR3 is TGTGCCAGCAGTCGTCAGTGGTACAGGTGGTTCTACGAGCAGTACTTC.

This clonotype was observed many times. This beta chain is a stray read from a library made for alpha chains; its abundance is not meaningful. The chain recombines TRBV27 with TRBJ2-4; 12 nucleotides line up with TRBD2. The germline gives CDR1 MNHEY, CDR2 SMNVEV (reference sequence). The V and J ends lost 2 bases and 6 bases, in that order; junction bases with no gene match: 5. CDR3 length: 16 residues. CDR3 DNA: TGTGCCAGCAGTTTACTAGCGGGAGGGCCGGGAAACATTCAGTACTTC. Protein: CASSLLAGGPGNIQYF.

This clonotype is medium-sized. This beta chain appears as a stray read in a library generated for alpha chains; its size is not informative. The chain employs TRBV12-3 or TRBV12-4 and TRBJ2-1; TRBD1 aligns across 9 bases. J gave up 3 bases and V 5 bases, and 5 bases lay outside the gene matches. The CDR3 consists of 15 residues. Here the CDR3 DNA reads TGTGCCAGCAGTCTCGGACAGGGGTACTACAATGAGCAGTTCTTC. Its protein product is CASSLGQGYYNEQFF.

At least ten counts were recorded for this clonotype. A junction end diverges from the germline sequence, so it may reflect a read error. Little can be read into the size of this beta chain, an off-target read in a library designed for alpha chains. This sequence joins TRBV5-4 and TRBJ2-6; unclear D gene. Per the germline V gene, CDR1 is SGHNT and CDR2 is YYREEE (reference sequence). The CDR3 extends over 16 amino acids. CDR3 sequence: CASSLADASRANVLTF. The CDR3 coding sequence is TGTGCCAGCAGCTTGGCGGACGCCTCTAGGGCCAACGTCCTGACTTTC.

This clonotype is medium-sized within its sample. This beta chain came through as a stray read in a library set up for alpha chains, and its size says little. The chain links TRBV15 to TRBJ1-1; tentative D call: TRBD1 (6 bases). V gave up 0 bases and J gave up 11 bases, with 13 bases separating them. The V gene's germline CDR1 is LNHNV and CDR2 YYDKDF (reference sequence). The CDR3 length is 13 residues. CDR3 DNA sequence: TGTGCCACCAGCAGAGATCTACGACAGGAGGCTTTCTTT. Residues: CATSRDLRQEAFF.